The 23 T cell receptor beta chains listed next were all sequenced from one sample in a study of vaccination and CD4 T cells after COVID-19 (dated by TCRdb to 2021 to 2024). The treatment or condition label, read with the paper, signifies: roughly ten-day PBMC culture with coronavirus spike peptide pools or control peptides (ViraFEST assay). Their cognate antigens are unknown. The library relied on PCR. The data were produced on an Illumina iSeq 100. TCR sequencing of DNA from cultured CD4+ T cells used the Oncomine TCR Beta short-read assay at the Johns Hopkins FTIC core. The public reads were reprocessed in TCRdb via fastp at Q25 and MiXCR, keeping in-frame beta chains. Duplicate CDR3 protein sequences are folded into a single record with the most common DNA and genes. This sample holds around 13,000 distinct CDR3 sequences; 47% were observed only once. The ten top clones hold around 24% of the sample.

The source material was CD4+ T cells from blood, cultured in vitro. The source is a human donor who had recovered from COVID-19.

J is TRBJ2-5 and V is TRBV12-3 or TRBV12-4; 12 bases are shared with TRBD2. There are 20 residues in the CDR3. After removal of 2 bases from V and 1 base from J, the junction contained 14 bases not matched to a gene. The CDR3 coding sequence is TGTGCCAGCAGTTTACGTCCCCGTTACCTAGCGGGGGGGGGCCAAGAGACCCAGTACTTC. Translation: CASSLRPRYLAGGGQETQYF.

The rearrangement links TRBV20-1 to TRBJ2-7; TRBD1 or TRBD2 may be the D gene (7 bases each). This CDR3 region has 15 residues. Trimming cost V 4 bases and J 6 bases, with 22 bases left between them. CDR1 DFQATT and CDR2 SNEGSKA come from the germline V gene (reference sequence). The CDR3 loop reads CSATSGGDGSSEQYF. The CDR3 nucleotides are TGCAGTGCTACCTCAGGGGGGGACGGCAGCTCCGAGCAGTACTTC.

This sequence joins TRBV28 and TRBJ2-7; D might be TRBD1 (6 bases). In germline, CDR1 is MDHEN, CDR2 SYDVKM. Trimming left V 6 bases short and J 0 bases short, with 12 bases between. This CDR3 comprises 14 residues. Written as DNA, the CDR3 is TGTGCCAGCAGGAGACAGGTCAGCTCCTACGAGCAGTACTTC. Translating it yields CASRRQVSSYEQYF.

V usage is TRBV6-2 or TRBV6-3 and J usage is TRBJ2-3; D may be TRBD2 (5 bases). The CDR3 spans 18 residues. Germline V gene sequence: CDR1 MNHEY, CDR2 SVGEGT. The germline V and J ends were trimmed by 6 bases and 6 bases, with 28 bases remaining between them. The CDR3 is CASSPPTRASGLSDTQYF. CDR3 coding DNA: TGTGCCAGCAGCCCCCCGACTCGCGCCAGCGGCCTTTCGGATACGCAGTATTTT.

This clonotype was detected a few times. The V gene is TRBV24-1, the J gene TRBJ2-1; 11 bases align to TRBD1. The germline CDR1 and CDR2 sequences are KGHDR and SFDVKD. Trimming at V came to 4 bases and at J to 4 bases, leaving 5 bases not matched to a gene. The length of the CDR3 is 16 residues. The CDR3 loop reads CATSDPGTGGYNEQFF. In DNA form, the CDR3 reads TGTGCCACCAGTGACCCCGGGACAGGGGGTTACAATGAGCAGTTCTTC.

The chain links TRBV20-1 to TRBJ1-1; D remains unclear. Trimming took off 2 bases at V and 1 base at J, with 5 bases between the two ends. CDR1 DFQATT and CDR2 SNEGSKA come from the germline V gene (reference sequence). The CDR3 runs 12 residues. The CDR3 is CSARRTNTEAFF. Here the CDR3 DNA reads TGCAGTGCTAGACGCACGAACACTGAAGCTTTCTTT.

The J gene is TRBJ1-5, the V gene TRBV20-1; TRBD1 aligns across 10 bases. V shed 7 bases and J 5 bases; nucleotides not matched to a gene: 14. The V gene's germline CDR1 is DFQATT and CDR2 SNEGSKA (reference sequence). CDR3 size: 16 residues. The CDR3 coding sequence is TGCAGTGTCACATCCGGGACAGGGGATTTTCATCAGCCCCAGCATTTT. Protein sequence: CSVTSGTGDFHQPQHF.

The chain carries TRBV27 and TRBJ2-3; possibly TRBD2 for D (7 bases). V lost 6 bases, J lost 4 bases, and 14 bases lay in between. The CDR3 spans 14 residues. The germline gives CDR1 MNHEY, CDR2 SMNVEV (reference sequence). This chain's CDR3 is CASSLKGGADTQYF. In DNA form, the CDR3 reads TGTGCCAGCAGCCTAAAAGGGGGGGCAGATACGCAGTATTTT.

This clonotype turned up a few times. The CDR3 DNA is TGCGCCAGCAGGAACACCGGGACAAAAACAGATGAGCAGTTCTTC. It yields the protein CASRNTGTKTDEQFF. The rearrangement joins TRBV10-2 to TRBJ2-1; D is possibly TRBD1 (6 bases). The CDR3 has 15 amino acids. Germline V lookup: CDR1 WSHSY, CDR2 SAAADI. Trimming cost V 6 bases and J 8 bases, with 20 bases left between them.

J is TRBJ1-5 and V is TRBV12-3 or TRBV12-4, with D tentatively TRBD1 (5 bases). The CDR3 loop spans 14 amino acids. V gave up 4 bases and J gave up 1 base, with 8 bases separating them. CDR3 nucleotide sequence: TGTGCCAGCAGTTCGGGGGGGAGCAATCAGCCCCAGCATTTT. This codes for CASSSGGSNQPQHF.

This clonotype has a handful of counts. The V call is TRBV7-2, the J call TRBJ1-2; weak D call: TRBD1 (5 bases). The CDR3 length is 14 residues. In germline, CDR1 is SGHTA, CDR2 FQGNSA. Trimming took off 5 bases at V and 4 bases at J, with 14 bases between the two ends. CDR3 amino acids: CASSRGTEPYGYTF. In DNA, the CDR3 is TGTGCCAGCAGCCGAGGGACCGAGCCCTATGGCTACACCTTC. The variable domain in full, completed from reference TRBV7-2 and TRBJ1-2, reads GAGVSQSPSNKVTEKGKDVELRCDPISGHTALYWYRQSLGQGLEFLIYFQGNSAPDKSGLPSDRFSAERTGGSVSTLTIQRTQQEDSAVYLCASSRGTEPYGYTFGSGTRLTVV.

CDR3 sequence reads: CASSRRQAYEQYF. The CDR3 nucleotides are TGTGCCAGCAGTCGCCGTCAGGCCTACGAGCAGTACTTC. V and J are TRBV6-2 or TRBV6-3 and TRBJ2-7, with D uncertain. V was clipped by 5 bases and J by 2 bases, with 10 bases between them. This CDR3 has 13 amino acids. The germline V gene encodes CDR1 MNHEY and CDR2 SVGEGT.

This clonotype has a handful of counts. DNA of the CDR3: TGTGCCAGCAGCTCGGGCAGGGGTTATGGCTACACCTTC. Translation gives CASSSGRGYGYTF. V and J are TRBV7-9 and TRBJ1-2, with D possibly matching TRBD1 (6 bases). Germline V CDR1 and CDR2: SEHNR, FQNEAQ (reference sequence). Trimming left V 4 bases short and J 5 bases short, with 11 bases between. CDR3 length: 13 residues.

V is TRBV12-3 or TRBV12-4 and J is TRBJ2-3; D ambiguous. Trimming shortened V by 5 bases and J by 8 bases, and 8 bases separated the two germline ends. This CDR3 region has 11 residues. This CDR3 is CASSQLGTQYF. The CDR3 coding sequence is TGTGCCAGCAGTCAGCTAGGTACGCAGTATTTT.

This clonotype was counted only a few times. This chain connects TRBV7-8 to TRBJ1-5; 9 bases are shared with TRBD1. The V segment lost 5 bases and the J segment 0 bases; nucleotides outside the gene matches: 8. Per the germline V gene, CDR1 is SGHVS and CDR2 is FQNEAQ. The CDR3 spans 17 residues. CDR3 region: CASSLRTGAYSNQPQHF. DNA of the CDR3: TGTGCCAGCAGCCTCAGGACAGGGGCGTATAGCAATCAGCCCCAGCATTTT.

This chain links TRBV6-5 with TRBJ2-1, with 9 bases lining up with TRBD2. The V segment lost 0 bases and the J segment 7 bases; nucleotides outside the gene matches: 13. Germline assignment: CDR1 MNHEY and CDR2 SVGAGI. CDR3 length equals 18 residues. The CDR3 protein is CASSYSRPRAGGGNEQFF. The CDR3 DNA reads TGTGCCAGCAGTTACTCAAGGCCCCGAGCGGGGGGTGGAAATGAGCAGTTCTTC.

This clonotype was observed a handful of times. The gene calls are TRBV6-1 and TRBJ1-5; 10 nucleotides agree with TRBD1. Germline assignment: CDR1 MNHNS and CDR2 SASEGT. The CDR3 totals 15 residues. J lost 7 bases, V lost 6 bases, and 9 bases had no gene match. The chain's CDR3 is CASSQSGTGEQPQHF. The CDR3 DNA reads TGTGCCAGCAGCCAATCCGGGACAGGGGAACAGCCCCAGCATTTT.

CDR3 amino acids: CAWSLQGNQPQHF. In DNA form, the CDR3 reads TGTGCCTGGAGTCTCCAGGGGAATCAGCCCCAGCATTTT. This chain joins TRBV30 and TRBJ1-5, with D possibly TRBD1 on 6 matching bases. The V gene lost 2 bases and the J gene lost 4 bases, with 9 bases spanning the gap. Germline V gene sequence: CDR1 GTSNPN, CDR2 SVGIG (reference sequence). This CDR3 comprises 13 residues.

The chain links TRBV6-1 to TRBJ1-5, with TRBD1 matching over 8 bases. With 5 bases clipped from V and 7 bases from J, the junction kept 7 bases outside the gene matches. The germline V gene has CDR1 MNHNS and CDR2 SASEGT. The CDR3 covers 14 residues. The CDR3 here is CASSLQGARQPQHF. As DNA, the CDR3 is TGTGCCAGCAGTCTTCAGGGGGCGCGGCAGCCCCAGCATTTT.

The chain couples TRBV15 to TRBJ2-7; a possible D gene is TRBD1 (7 bases). Germline lookup yields CDR1 LNHNV and CDR2 YYDKDF (reference sequence). This CDR3 is 15 amino acids long. With 0 bases removed from V and 7 bases from J, the gap between germline ends came to 16 bases. CDR3 in DNA: TGTGCCACCAGCAGAGATTCAGGGGGGCTAAGGGAGCAGTACTTC. This translates into CATSRDSGGLREQYF.

In this sample, this clonotype turned up a few times. The chain couples TRBV6-1 to TRBJ2-6; D not certain. The V and J ends lost 6 bases and 2 bases respectively, with 2 bases between them. The CDR3 extends over 12 amino acids. CDR1 is MNHNS, CDR2 SASEGT, per germline. CDR3 in DNA: TGTGCCAGCAGAGCTGGGGCCAACGTCCTGACTTTC. The encoded protein is CASRAGANVLTF.

The V call is TRBV11-3, the J call TRBJ1-6; no reliable D call. V lost 0 bases, J lost 4 bases, and 16 bases lay in between. The length of the CDR3 is 18 residues. Germline CDR1 and CDR2: SGHNT and YENEEA. In DNA form, the CDR3 reads TGTGCCAGCAGCTTAGATCCTGAGACGGCCGGGTATAATTCACCCCTCCACTTT. This sequence encodes CASSLDPETAGYNSPLHF.

The chain couples TRBV5-1 to TRBJ2-3; TRBD2 aligns across 10 bases. The junction had 7 bases not matched to a gene; V was cut back by 4 bases and J by 2 bases. The CDR3 is 16 amino acids. The germline V gene has CDR1 SGHRS and CDR2 YFSETQ. The CDR3 spells CASSGLAATFTDTQYF. CDR3 DNA sequence: TGCGCCAGCAGCGGACTAGCGGCCACCTTCACAGATACGCAGTATTTT.